The rows below give T cell receptor beta chains drawn from one sample of a study of early T cells in non-severe SARS-CoV-2 infection. In TCRdb, the 5' RACE reads were re-called with MiXCR into one record per CDR3 protein. The sample lists 25,000 or so distinct CDR3 sequences, 4.5% to 7% occurring once. The sequenced sample was whole blood. The receptors originated from an adult who was a healthcare worker with PCR-confirmed SARS-CoV-2 infection or an uninfected control (not recorded which). Each CDR3 is given with its conserved first and last residue. The order of the fields is D gene, clone size, J gene, V gene, CDR3 DNA, CDR3 protein. The D gene is left open where the match is weak. Not all rows give a size; the values are once, few, many and, for expanded clones, a class.

d_call: TRBD1
clone_size: many
j_call: TRBJ1-1
v_call: TRBV9
cdr3_nt: TGTGCCAGCAGCGGGGGACAGGGGAACACTGAAGCTTTCTTT
cdr3_aa: CASSGGQGNTEAFF

d_call: TRBD1
clone_size: many
j_call: TRBJ1-3
v_call: TRBV4-2
cdr3_nt: TGTGCCAGCAGCCACTTCACAGGGGGAAGAAACACCATATATTTT
cdr3_aa: CASSHFTGGRNTIYF

d_call: NA
clone_size: many
j_call: TRBJ1-1
v_call: TRBV5-6
cdr3_nt: TGTGCCAGCAGCTTGCGCGGGGTCACTGAAGCTTTCTTT
cdr3_aa: CASSLRGVTEAFF

d_call: NA
clone_size: many
j_call: TRBJ2-3
v_call: TRBV29-1
cdr3_nt: TGCAGCGTTCCAAGGTTTAGGGGGGGCACAGATACGCAGTATTTT
cdr3_aa: CSVPRFRGGTDTQYF

d_call: NA
clone_size: many
j_call: TRBJ2-3
v_call: TRBV29-1
cdr3_nt: TGCAGCGGCCGAAGGCCCCCCACAGATACGCAGTATTTT
cdr3_aa: CSGRRPPTDTQYF

d_call: NA
clone_size: many
j_call: TRBJ1-1
v_call: TRBV6-1
cdr3_nt: TGTGCCAGCAGGGTAGGACAGCTCATGAACACTGAAGCTTTCTTT
cdr3_aa: CASRVGQLMNTEAFF

d_call: TRBD2
clone_size: few
j_call: TRBJ2-5
v_call: TRBV14
cdr3_nt: TGTGCCAGCAGCCCTCGAGCCCGACTAGCGGAGACCCAGTACTTC
cdr3_aa: CASSPRARLAETQYF

d_call: NA
clone_size: NA
j_call: TRBJ2-3
v_call: TRBV21-1
cdr3_nt: TGTGCCAGCAGCAAATGCGGGGGAAGGAAGAACACAGATACGCAGTATTTT
cdr3_aa: CASSKCGGRKNTDTQYF

d_call: NA
clone_size: many
j_call: TRBJ2-2
v_call: TRBV28
cdr3_nt: TGTGCCAGCAGCCCCTGGGGGACCGCGGGCACCGGGGAGCTGTTTTTT
cdr3_aa: CASSPWGTAGTGELFF

d_call: NA
clone_size: NA
j_call: TRBJ2-7
v_call: TRBV20-1
cdr3_nt: TGCAGTGCTAGACGGACAGCCTCCCACGAGCAGTACTTC
cdr3_aa: CSARRTASHEQYF

d_call: NA
clone_size: NA
j_call: TRBJ2-2
v_call: TRBV7-9
cdr3_nt: TGTGCCAGCAGCCCGGCTAACACCGGGGAGCTGTTTTTT
cdr3_aa: CASSPANTGELFF

d_call: NA
clone_size: many
j_call: TRBJ1-3
v_call: TRBV28
cdr3_nt: TGTGCCAGCAGGAGGGCCGGAAACACCATATATTTT
cdr3_aa: CASRRAGNTIYF

d_call: NA
clone_size: many
j_call: TRBJ1-2
v_call: TRBV6-5
cdr3_nt: TGTGCCAGCAGTTCGGGATTTTCCGGGAATGGCTACACCTTC
cdr3_aa: CASSSGFSGNGYTF

d_call: TRBD1
clone_size: many
j_call: TRBJ2-7
v_call: TRBV6-1
cdr3_nt: TGTGCCAGCAGTGAGTCCCCGGACAGGGTCTACTACGAGCAGTACTTC
cdr3_aa: CASSESPDRVYYEQYF

d_call: NA
clone_size: many
j_call: TRBJ2-2
v_call: TRBV12-5
cdr3_nt: TGTGCTAGTGGTCCCGAAACCGGGGAGCTGTTTTTT
cdr3_aa: CASGPETGELFF

d_call: TRBD2
clone_size: many
j_call: TRBJ2-2
v_call: TRBV28
cdr3_nt: TGTGCCAGCAGTTTGAGCGGGGTACTAACCGGGGAGCTGTTTTTT
cdr3_aa: CASSLSGVLTGELFF

d_call: TRBD1
clone_size: NA
j_call: TRBJ2-7
v_call: TRBV7-8
cdr3_nt: TGTGCCAGCAGACCCTTCCCGGGACAGGGGTACGAGCAGTACTTC
cdr3_aa: CASRPFPGQGYEQYF

d_call: NA
clone_size: many
j_call: TRBJ2-3
v_call: TRBV29-1
cdr3_nt: TGCAGCGTTGGGCCGAAGGGGGCAGATACGCAGTATTTT
cdr3_aa: CSVGPKGADTQYF

d_call: NA
clone_size: many
j_call: TRBJ1-2
v_call: TRBV12-3/TRBV12-4
cdr3_nt: TGTGCCAGCAGTTTGCCGGACCGAGGCTACACCTTC
cdr3_aa: CASSLPDRGYTF

d_call: NA
clone_size: many
j_call: TRBJ1-1
v_call: TRBV29-1
cdr3_nt: TGCAGCGTTGCCAACGGACGGCTGAACACTGAAGCTTTCTTT
cdr3_aa: CSVANGRLNTEAFF

d_call: NA
clone_size: many
j_call: TRBJ1-1
v_call: TRBV29-1
cdr3_nt: TGCAGCTACGTGGGGCTAACCGCTGAAGCTTTCTTT
cdr3_aa: CSYVGLTAEAFF

d_call: TRBD1
clone_size: few
j_call: TRBJ2-7
v_call: TRBV6-5
cdr3_nt: TGTGCCAGCAGCTCTAGACAGGGTACCTACGAGCAGTACTTC
cdr3_aa: CASSSRQGTYEQYF

d_call: NA
clone_size: NA
j_call: TRBJ1-1
v_call: TRBV7-9
cdr3_nt: TGTGCCAGCAGCTCACATAACACTGAAGCTTTCTTT
cdr3_aa: CASSSHNTEAFF

d_call: TRBD1
clone_size: many
j_call: TRBJ2-5
v_call: TRBV10-2
cdr3_nt: TGCGCCAGCAGTGACAGGGGGCCGGAGACCCAGTACTTC
cdr3_aa: CASSDRGPETQYF

d_call: TRBD2
clone_size: many
j_call: TRBJ2-7
v_call: TRBV7-3
cdr3_nt: TGTGCCAGCAGCTCTAGCGGGGGCCCAACCTACGAGCAGTACTTC
cdr3_aa: CASSSSGGPTYEQYF

d_call: NA
clone_size: few
j_call: TRBJ1-1
v_call: TRBV20-1
cdr3_nt: TGCAGTGCCACCGGGAACTATGAAGCTTTCTTT
cdr3_aa: CSATGNYEAFF

d_call: NA
clone_size: NA
j_call: TRBJ2-7
v_call: TRBV29-1
cdr3_nt: TGCAGCGTGCTGGGCAGGGACTCCTACGAGCAGTACTTC
cdr3_aa: CSVLGRDSYEQYF

d_call: TRBD2
clone_size: few
j_call: TRBJ2-7
v_call: TRBV7-9
cdr3_nt: TGTGCCAGCAGCTTAGCCCTAGCGGGGGGCCACTACGAGCAGTACTTC
cdr3_aa: CASSLALAGGHYEQYF

d_call: TRBD1
clone_size: many
j_call: TRBJ2-3
v_call: TRBV7-9
cdr3_nt: TGTGCCAGCAGCTCGGGACAGGGTGCAGATACGCAGTATTTT
cdr3_aa: CASSSGQGADTQYF

d_call: NA
clone_size: few
j_call: TRBJ2-3
v_call: TRBV7-2
cdr3_nt: TGTGCCAGCGGGGGGTACACAGATACGCAGTATTTT
cdr3_aa: CASGGYTDTQYF

d_call: NA
clone_size: many
j_call: TRBJ2-7
v_call: TRBV6-5
cdr3_nt: TGTGCCAGCAGTAGGGACCTATACGAGCAGTACTTC
cdr3_aa: CASSRDLYEQYF

d_call: TRBD2
clone_size: few
j_call: TRBJ2-7
v_call: TRBV7-9
cdr3_nt: TGTGCCAGCAGCCTAGCGGGGCTGACCTACGAGCAGTACTTC
cdr3_aa: CASSLAGLTYEQYF

d_call: NA
clone_size: many
j_call: TRBJ2-7
v_call: TRBV28
cdr3_nt: TGTGCCAGCAGTTTCTCCAACCGCGAGCAGTACTTC
cdr3_aa: CASSFSNREQYF

d_call: NA
clone_size: many
j_call: TRBJ2-7
v_call: TRBV7-9
cdr3_nt: TGTGCCAGCAGCTTAGGAGGGAACTACGAGCAGTACTTC
cdr3_aa: CASSLGGNYEQYF

d_call: NA
clone_size: few
j_call: TRBJ2-3
v_call: TRBV20-1
cdr3_nt: TGCAGTGCTATCGGGACACGCACAGATACGCAGTATTTT
cdr3_aa: CSAIGTRTDTQYF

d_call: TRBD2
clone_size: NA
j_call: TRBJ2-7
v_call: TRBV28
cdr3_nt: TGTGCCAGCAGTCCTGGGACTACCACCTACGAGCAGTACTTC
cdr3_aa: CASSPGTTTYEQYF

d_call: TRBD2
clone_size: many
j_call: TRBJ2-3
v_call: TRBV2
cdr3_nt: TGTGCCAGCAGTGATCTAAGCGGGGGAACTAGCACAGATACGCAGTATTTT
cdr3_aa: CASSDLSGGTSTDTQYF

d_call: NA
clone_size: many
j_call: TRBJ2-7
v_call: TRBV28
cdr3_nt: TGTGCCAGCAGGCGGGGCCCCTACGAGCAGTACTTC
cdr3_aa: CASRRGPYEQYF

d_call: NA
clone_size: few
j_call: TRBJ1-5
v_call: TRBV18
cdr3_nt: TGTGCCAGCTCAGCCGGCAACAATCAGCCCCAGCATTTT
cdr3_aa: CASSAGNNQPQHF

d_call: NA
clone_size: many
j_call: TRBJ1-3
v_call: TRBV19
cdr3_nt: TGTGCCTCCTCGCCCCTGGCAGGCCACGAAAACACCATATATTTT
cdr3_aa: CASSPLAGHENTIYF

d_call: NA
clone_size: many
j_call: TRBJ1-4
v_call: TRBV6-5
cdr3_nt: TGTGCCAGCAGTTACAAGCGTCTAACTAATGAAAAACTGTTTTTT
cdr3_aa: CASSYKRLTNEKLFF

d_call: NA
clone_size: few
j_call: TRBJ1-2
v_call: TRBV7-2
cdr3_nt: TGTGCCAGCAGCTTCCTAGGAGTAAACTATGGCTACACCTTC
cdr3_aa: CASSFLGVNYGYTF

d_call: TRBD2
clone_size: NA
j_call: TRBJ2-3
v_call: TRBV7-8
cdr3_nt: TGTGCCAGCAGCGCCCTACTAGCGGGGGGCACAGATACGCAGTATTTT
cdr3_aa: CASSALLAGGTDTQYF

d_call: TRBD2
clone_size: many
j_call: TRBJ2-5
v_call: TRBV3-1
cdr3_nt: TGTGCCAGCAGCCGCCGGACTAGCGCCCAAGAGACCCAGTACTTC
cdr3_aa: CASSRRTSAQETQYF

d_call: NA
clone_size: many
j_call: TRBJ2-2
v_call: TRBV6-2/TRBV6-3
cdr3_nt: TGTGCCAGCAGCCGGACGCCCGCCGGGGAGCTGTTTTTT
cdr3_aa: CASSRTPAGELFF

d_call: NA
clone_size: few
j_call: TRBJ1-6
v_call: TRBV20-1
cdr3_nt: TGCAGTGCCCTACGACAGGCCTCATCGGCCCTCCACTTT
cdr3_aa: CSALRQASSALHF

d_call: NA
clone_size: NA
j_call: TRBJ1-2
v_call: TRBV3-1
cdr3_nt: TGTGCCAGCAGCCTTTACACAACTAGCTATGGCTACACCTTC
cdr3_aa: CASSLYTTSYGYTF

d_call: TRBD1
clone_size: medium-sized
j_call: TRBJ1-2
v_call: TRBV7-2
cdr3_nt: TGTGCCAGCAGCACCCCCACGGCCAGGGGGGAAGGCTACACCTTC
cdr3_aa: CASSTPTARGEGYTF

d_call: TRBD1
clone_size: few
j_call: TRBJ2-4
v_call: TRBV7-9
cdr3_nt: TGTGCCAGCAGCTTCGACAGGGGGAGGAACATTCAGTACTTC
cdr3_aa: CASSFDRGRNIQYF

d_call: TRBD1
clone_size: medium-sized
j_call: TRBJ1-2
v_call: TRBV7-2
cdr3_nt: TGTGCCAGCAGCAAAATGATCGGGCAGGGGGAAGTCGGCTACACCTTC
cdr3_aa: CASSKMIGQGEVGYTF

d_call: NA
clone_size: medium-sized
j_call: TRBJ2-3
v_call: TRBV3-1
cdr3_nt: TGTGCCAGCAGCCTACAGCGGCCAGATACGCAGTATTTT
cdr3_aa: CASSLQRPDTQYF

d_call: NA
clone_size: medium-sized
j_call: TRBJ1-6
v_call: TRBV27
cdr3_nt: TGTGCCAGCCGGACGGGTGTGGGTCATGGATCACCCCTCCACTTT
cdr3_aa: CASRTGVGHGSPLHF

d_call: NA
clone_size: NA
j_call: TRBJ2-7
v_call: TRBV19
cdr3_nt: TGTGCCAGTAGTATATCCCGCGGTCACCTGTACGAGCAGTACTTC
cdr3_aa: CASSISRGHLYEQYF

d_call: TRBD2
clone_size: many
j_call: TRBJ2-3
v_call: TRBV5-1
cdr3_nt: TGCGCCAGCAGCGCCGAGCGGGGGGCAGGAGATACGCAGTATTTT
cdr3_aa: CASSAERGAGDTQYF

d_call: TRBD2
clone_size: NA
j_call: TRBJ2-2
v_call: TRBV5-1
cdr3_nt: TGCGTCAGCAGCCGGGGGACTAGCGGAAACACCGGGGAGCTGTTTTTT
cdr3_aa: CVSSRGTSGNTGELFF

d_call: NA
clone_size: many
j_call: TRBJ2-2
v_call: TRBV29-1
cdr3_nt: TGCAGCGCCAGGGTTACCGGGGAGCTGTTTTTT
cdr3_aa: CSARVTGELFF

d_call: TRBD1
clone_size: many
j_call: TRBJ1-3
v_call: TRBV28
cdr3_nt: TGTGCCAGCACCGACAGGGGGTACTCTGGAAACACCATATATTTT
cdr3_aa: CASTDRGYSGNTIYF

d_call: NA
clone_size: many
j_call: TRBJ2-5
v_call: TRBV20-1
cdr3_nt: TGCAGTGCTAGGGGGGGGACAGGCGGGACGGAGACCCAGTACTTC
cdr3_aa: CSARGGTGGTETQYF